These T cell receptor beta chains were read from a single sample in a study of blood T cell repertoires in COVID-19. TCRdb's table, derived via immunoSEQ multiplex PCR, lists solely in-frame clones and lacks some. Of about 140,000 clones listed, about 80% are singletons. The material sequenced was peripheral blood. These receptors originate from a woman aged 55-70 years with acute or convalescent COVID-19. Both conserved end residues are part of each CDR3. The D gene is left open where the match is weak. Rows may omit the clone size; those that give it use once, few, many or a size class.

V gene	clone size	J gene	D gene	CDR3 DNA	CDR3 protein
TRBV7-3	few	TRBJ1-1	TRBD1	TGTGCCAGCAGCTCGGTAGCAGGGGGCTCGGCTGAAGCTTTCTTT	CASSSVAGGSAEAFF
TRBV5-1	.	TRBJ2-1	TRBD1	TGCGCCAGCAGCGGTGGGGACAGGGTTGCAAATGAGCAGTTCTTC	CASSGGDRVANEQFF
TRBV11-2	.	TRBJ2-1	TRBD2	TGTGCCAGCGGGACTAGCGGGCCCGAGCAGTTCTTC	CASGTSGPEQFF
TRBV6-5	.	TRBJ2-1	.	TGTGCCAGCAGGCTTGAGGCGCGGGAGCAGTTCTTC	CASRLEAREQFF
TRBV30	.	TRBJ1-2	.	TGTGCCCGGAGAGAGTTTAACTATGGCTACACCTTC	CARREFNYGYTF
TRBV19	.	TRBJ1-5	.	TGTGCCAGTAGTAGGTTGGGGGGAGAGGGTCAGCCCCAGCATTTT	CASSRLGGEGQPQHF
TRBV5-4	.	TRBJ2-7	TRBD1	TGTGCCAGCAGCACGAAAGACAGGGACGAGCAGTACTTC	CASSTKDRDEQYF
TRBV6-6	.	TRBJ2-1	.	TGTGCCAGCAGGGCCGGGAGCGAAAAGGGGAATGAGCAGTTCTTC	CASRAGSEKGNEQFF
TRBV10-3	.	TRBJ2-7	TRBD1	TGTGCCATCAGTGGGGGACAGGGGACCCCCTACGAGCAGTACTTC	CAISGGQGTPYEQYF
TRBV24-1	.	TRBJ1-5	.	TGTGCCACCTCACTAGACGGAAATCAGCCCCAGCATTTT	CATSLDGNQPQHF
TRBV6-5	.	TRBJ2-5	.	.	CASRPGQGFLETQYF
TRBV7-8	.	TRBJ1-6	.	TGTGCCAGCACTCTAGAAATCACGGGGTGGATGGATTCACCCCTCCACTTT	CASTLEITGWMDSPLHF
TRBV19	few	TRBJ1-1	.	TGTGCCAGTAGTTCTGGGGCGGTATTCACTGAAGCTTTCTTT	CASSSGAVFTEAFF
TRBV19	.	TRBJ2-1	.	TGTGCCAGTAGTATGGGACTCCTGGTGGGGAACAATGAGCAGTTCTTC	CASSMGLLVGNNEQFF
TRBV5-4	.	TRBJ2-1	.	TGTGCCAGCAGCTTGCCACTAGGCGGATACAATGAGCAGTTCTTC	CASSLPLGGYNEQFF
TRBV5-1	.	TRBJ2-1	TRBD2	TGCGCCAGCAGCGTGGGTAGCGGGAGCTCCTACAATGAGCAGTTCTTC	CASSVGSGSSYNEQFF
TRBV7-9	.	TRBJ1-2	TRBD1	TGTGCCAGCAGCTCTCAAGAGGGGGAGCAGGGGGCTGTTGGCTACACCTTC	CASSSQEGEQGAVGYTF
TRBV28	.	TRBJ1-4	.	TGTGCCAGCAGTTTTGTCGGAGGACCGGAGGAAAAACTGTTTTTT	CASSFVGGPEEKLFF
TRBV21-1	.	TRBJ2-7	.	TGTGCCACACACAAAACCCACCTCGTCTCCTACGAGCAGTACTTC	CATHKTHLVSYEQYF
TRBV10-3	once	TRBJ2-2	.	TGTGCCATCAGACCCACCGGGACAAGTCCGAACACCGGGGAGCTGTTTTTT	CAIRPTGTSPNTGELFF
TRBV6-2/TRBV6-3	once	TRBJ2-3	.	TGTGCCAGCAGCGACAGACTCACAGATACGCAGTATTTT	CASSDRLTDTQYF
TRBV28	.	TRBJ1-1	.	TGTGCCAGCAGTCGCAGGAGGGTGGGCACTGAAGCTTTCTTT	CASSRRRVGTEAFF
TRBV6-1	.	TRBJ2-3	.	TGTGCCAGCAGTGAAGCACGGGGGGCGGTCACGGGGGATACGCAGTATTTT	CASSEARGAVTGDTQYF
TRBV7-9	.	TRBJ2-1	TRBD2	TGTGCCAGCAGCCCCGGACTAGCGGCCTACAATGAGCAGTTCTTC	CASSPGLAAYNEQFF
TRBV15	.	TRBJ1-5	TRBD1	TGTGCCACCAGCAGAGAGACAGGGCCCAGTCAGCCCCAGCATTTT	CATSRETGPSQPQHF
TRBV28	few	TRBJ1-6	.	TGTGCCAGCAGTTCAATACGGACAGTGCATTCACCCCTCCACTTT	CASSSIRTVHSPLHF
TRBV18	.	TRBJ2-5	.	TGTGCCAGCTCCCGAAGACCGGCGACTGATAAAGAGACCCAGTACTTC	CASSRRPATDKETQYF
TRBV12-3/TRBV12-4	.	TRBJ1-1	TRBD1	TGTGCCAGCAGTTTGGACAGGGGTACTGAAGCTTTCTTT	CASSLDRGTEAFF
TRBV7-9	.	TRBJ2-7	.	TGTGCCAGCAGCTTAGCGGCAAACGAGCAGTACTTC	CASSLAANEQYF
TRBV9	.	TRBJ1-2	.	TGTGCCAGCAGCGCATCGGGGGGTCTCCTCTCTAACTATGGCTACACCTTC	CASSASGGLLSNYGYTF
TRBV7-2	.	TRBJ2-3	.	TGTGCCAGCAGCCGCTGGACAGCAGATACGCAGTATTTT	CASSRWTADTQYF
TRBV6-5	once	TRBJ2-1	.	TGTGCCAGCAGGAACACAGGAGGGTCCAACAATGAGCAGTTCTTC	CASRNTGGSNNEQFF
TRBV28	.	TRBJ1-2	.	TGTGCCAGCAGTCTCCCCGCCGGAGACTACTATGGCTACACCTTC	CASSLPAGDYYGYTF
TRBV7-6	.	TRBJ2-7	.	TGTGCCAGCAGCTTAGCGGTACAGGGTATCTCCTACGAGCAGTACTTC	CASSLAVQGISYEQYF
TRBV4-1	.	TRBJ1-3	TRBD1	TGCGCCAGCAGCCAAACATCGCGGACAGGGCCCGGAAACACCATATATTTT	CASSQTSRTGPGNTIYF
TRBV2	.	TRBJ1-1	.	TGTGCCAGCAGTGAAGAGGCAGGGAACACTGAAGCTTTCTTT	CASSEEAGNTEAFF
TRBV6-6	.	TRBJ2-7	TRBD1	TGTGCCAGCAGTCCCCGACAGGGGGCGGCCTACGAGCAGTACTTC	CASSPRQGAAYEQYF
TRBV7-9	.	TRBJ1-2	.	TGTGCCAGCAGCTTAGCCGGGGGCTACACCTTC	CASSLAGGYTF
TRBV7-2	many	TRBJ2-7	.	TGTGCCAGCAGCCACGTTAGGGCGGGACGCCGGCAGTACTTC	CASSHVRAGRRQYF
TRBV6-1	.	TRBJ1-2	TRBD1	TGTGCCAGCAGTGAAGACCTTTTACAGGGGGCAGCACCCTATGGCTACACCTTC	CASSEDLLQGAAPYGYTF
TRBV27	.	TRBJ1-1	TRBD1	TGTGCCAGAGTGGCCGGACAGGGGGGACATAACACTGAAGCTTTCTTT	CARVAGQGGHNTEAFF
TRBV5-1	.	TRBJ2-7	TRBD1	TGCGCCAGCAGTTGGGACAGCCCCTACGAGCAGTACTTC	CASSWDSPYEQYF
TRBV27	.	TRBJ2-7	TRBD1	TGTGCCAGCAGTTTATCCGGACAGGGGTTCTACGAGCAGTACTTC	CASSLSGQGFYEQYF
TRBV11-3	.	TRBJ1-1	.	TGTGCCAGCAGGATAACAGGGGAAGCTTTCTTT	CASRITGEAFF
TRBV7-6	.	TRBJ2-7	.	TGTGCCAGCAGCTTAGCGTCGACTATATCCTACGAGCAGTACTTC	CASSLASTISYEQYF